This TCR beta chain stems from a study of shared clonotypes between healthy human individuals. The method was immunoSEQ multiplex PCR; TCRdb's version includes in-frame clones alone and lacks a portion of them. The data show fewer than 1.8 million clones, less than 99% seen once. This CDR3 has 19 amino acids. Germline trimming cut 0 bases from V and 6 bases from J; bases unmatched to any gene: 12. From germline, CDR1 is LGHNA and CDR2 YSLEER. The TCR originated in a man aged 25 to 40 in good health. The sample comprised naive CD4+ T cells sorted from blood. Subset in this sample: CD45RA+ positively selected. The V and J genes are TRBV4-3 and TRBJ2-2; 11 bases line up with TRBD2. CDR3 sequence reads: CASSQDLEPSGRSPGELFF. The CDR3 DNA sequence: TGCGCCAGCAGCCAAGATCTGGAGCCTAGCGGGAGGAGTCCCGGGGAGCTGTTTTTT.